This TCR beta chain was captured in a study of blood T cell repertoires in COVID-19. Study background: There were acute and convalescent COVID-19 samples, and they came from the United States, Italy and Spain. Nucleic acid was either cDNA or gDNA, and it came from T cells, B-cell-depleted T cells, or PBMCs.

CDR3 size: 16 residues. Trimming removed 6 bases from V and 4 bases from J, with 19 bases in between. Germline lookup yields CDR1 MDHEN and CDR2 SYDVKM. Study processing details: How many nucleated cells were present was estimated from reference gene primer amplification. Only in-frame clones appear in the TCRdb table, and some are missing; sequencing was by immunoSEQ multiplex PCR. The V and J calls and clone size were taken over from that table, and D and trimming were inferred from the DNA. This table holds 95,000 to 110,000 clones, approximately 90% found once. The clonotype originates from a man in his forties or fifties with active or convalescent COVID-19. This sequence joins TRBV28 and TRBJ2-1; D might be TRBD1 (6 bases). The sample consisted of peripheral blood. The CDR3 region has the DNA TGTGCCAGCAGAAGATCGCGGAGACAGGAATACAATGAGCAGTTCTTC. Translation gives CASRRSRRQEYNEQFF.